This T cell receptor (beta chain) emerged from a study of human T cells and chemical hapten exposure. TCRdb itself ran the RACE reads through MiXCR, one entry per CDR3 protein. The data contain some 40,000 distinct CDR3 sequences, 3% to 4% of them singletons. After removal of 2 bases from V and 8 bases from J, the junction contained 5 bases not matched to a gene. Germline V gene lookup returns CDR1 MNHEY and CDR2 SVGAGI. The CDR3 is made up of 13 amino acids. Time point: healthy volunteer bleed at 6 weeks. Unfractionated whole blood was the source of the extracted total RNA. The clonotype was recovered from a human donor in good health. Some clones in this sample may be carry-over from other donors' samples. The V gene is TRBV6-5, the J gene TRBJ1-2, with TRBD1 matching over 7 bases. What was sequenced was whole blood. The CDR3 DNA follows: TGTGCCAGCAGTTACATGGCAGGGGGAGGCTACACCTTC. It yields the protein CASSYMAGGGYTF.